These 29 T cell receptor beta chains share one sample of origin, sequenced in a study of blood T cell repertoires in COVID-19. Here immunoSEQ multiplex PCR was the method, and the copy in TCRdb shows in-frame clones only, minus some. Counted here are tens of thousands of clones, around 88% occurring once; the ten biggest clones make up about 5.2%. The sample was peripheral blood. The receptors were gathered from a man in his sixties with acute or convalescent COVID-19.

The genes are TRBV29-1 and TRBJ1-1; a possible D gene is TRBD1 (5 bases). The V end was cut by 6 bases, the J end by 2 bases, with 19 bases between. This CDR3 is built from 15 residues. The germline V gene has CDR1 SQVTM and CDR2 ANQGSEA. CDR3 loop: CSVGETGPTNTEAFF. The CDR3 nucleotides read TGCAGCGTAGGGGAAACAGGACCGACTAACACTGAAGCTTTCTTT.

The V and J genes are TRBV4-3 and TRBJ1-2; weak D call: TRBD1 (5 bases). V was pared by 0 bases and J by 4 bases, with 12 bases between. This CDR3 spans 15 amino acids. From germline, CDR1 is LGHNA and CDR2 YSLEER. The CDR3 DNA reads TGCGCCAGCAGCCAAGATAATACAGGCTTCTATGGCTACACCTTC. This translates into CASSQDNTGFYGYTF.

The V call is TRBV3-1 (or the pseudogene TRBV3-2), the J call TRBJ1-2, with 8 bases fitting TRBD1. The germline gives CDR1 LGHDT, CDR2 YNNKEL (reference sequence). This CDR3 contains 15 residues. The ends lost 0 bases at V and 7 bases at J; junction bases unmatched: 7. The chain's CDR3 is CASSQESQGASGYTF. The CDR3 DNA follows: TGTGCCAGCAGCCAAGAATCCCAGGGGGCGAGTGGCTACACCTTC.

J is TRBJ1-5 and V is TRBV30, with TRBD1 matching over 8 bases. The V gene end was trimmed by 2 bases and the J gene end by 5 bases; junction bases not matched to a gene: 11. CDR1 is GTSNPN and CDR2 is SVGIG in the germline V gene (reference sequence). The CDR3 has 16 residues. CDR3 DNA: TGTGCCTGGAGTATACGGGACAGGCGGCACCATCAGCCCCAGCATTTT. It encodes CAWSIRDRRHHQPQHF.

The chain has TRBV7-8 and TRBJ1-1; D is perhaps TRBD1 (5 bases). Germline V gene data show CDR1 as SGHVS and CDR2 as FQNEAQ. This CDR3 has 12 amino acids. Trimming removed 5 bases at V and 7 bases at J, with 11 bases between. CDR3 protein: CASSPSGGEAFF. CDR3 nucleotide sequence: TGTGCCAGCAGCCCATCGGGGGGTGAAGCTTTCTTT.

The genes are TRBV7-9 and TRBJ2-1; D is possibly TRBD2 (7 bases). The CDR3 extends over 15 amino acids. The V end was cut by 2 bases, the J end by 8 bases, with 16 bases between. The germline V gene encodes CDR1 SEHNR and CDR2 FQNEAQ (reference sequence). The CDR3 DNA sequence: TGTGCCAGCAGCTTATTCGGGGGGCCCTCGGATGAGCAGTTCTTC. Protein product: CASSLFGGPSDEQFF.

This rearrangement joins TRBV9 to TRBJ1-1; no clear D. The CDR3 is 13 residues long. Trimming took off 5 bases at V and 4 bases at J, with 12 bases between the two ends. CDR1 and CDR2 (germline): SGDLS, YYNGEE. The CDR3 loop reads CASRRSDSTEAFF. CDR3 nucleotides: TGTGCCAGCAGGAGGTCTGATAGCACTGAAGCTTTCTTT. Full variable domain (missing parts from reference TRBV9 and TRBJ1-1): DSGVTQTPKHLITATGQRVTLRCSPRSGDLSVYWYQQSLDQGLQFLIQYYNGEERAKGNILERFSAQQFPDLHSELNLSSLELGDSALYFCASRRSDSTEAFFGQGTRLTVV.

This clone showed up just once. J is TRBJ2-3 and V is TRBV4-1; tentative D call: TRBD1 (6 bases). V lost 1 base to trimming and J lost 4 bases, with 12 bases between them. The CDR3 totals 15 residues. Germline V gene data show CDR1 as MGHRA and CDR2 as YSYEKL. CDR3 residues: CASSQAGAGADTQYF. The CDR3 region has the DNA TGCGCCAGCAGCCAAGCAGGGGCTGGTGCAGATACGCAGTATTTT.

The rearrangement joins TRBV27 to TRBJ2-3, with D perhaps matching TRBD1 (6 bases). Per germline, CDR1 MNHEY and CDR2 SMNVEV (reference sequence). V gave up 2 bases and J gave up 5 bases, with 20 bases separating them. The CDR3 is 17 amino acids. The CDR3 sequence is CASSLNPRDTRRDTQYF. In DNA form, the CDR3 reads TGTGCCAGCAGTTTAAACCCCCGGGACACCCGAAGAGATACGCAGTATTTT.

The rearrangement joins TRBV28 to TRBJ2-3; possibly TRBD1 for D (6 bases). V lost 5 bases and J lost 0, with 18 bases in between. Germline V gene lookup returns CDR1 MDHEN and CDR2 SYDVKM. The CDR3 contains 17 residues. DNA for the CDR3: TGTGCCAGCAGTACGGGACAAAGGTTTACTAGCACAGATACGCAGTATTTT. The encoded protein is CASSTGQRFTSTDTQYF.

V and J are TRBV19 and TRBJ2-1; D is uncertain. There are 15 residues in the CDR3. Germline V gene data show CDR1 as LNHDA and CDR2 as SQIVND (reference sequence). Between the trimmed V and J ends, which lost 6 bases and 9 bases, there was a span of 21 bases. The CDR3 sequence is CASSSEDPGVSEQFF. In nucleotides, the CDR3 is TGTGCCAGTAGCTCCGAGGATCCCGGCGTCAGTGAGCAGTTCTTC.

The chain couples TRBV9 to TRBJ2-3; 8 bases fit TRBD2. The CDR3 has 16 residues. J gave up 6 bases and V 1 base, and 10 bases lay outside the gene matches. Germline V gene sequence: CDR1 SGDLS, CDR2 YYNGEE. The CDR3 DNA follows: TGTGCCAGCAGCGTACAGCGGGGGTTCATTAGGGATACGCAGTATTTT. Protein sequence: CASSVQRGFIRDTQYF.

The rearrangement uses TRBV18 and TRBJ1-5, with 10 positions matching TRBD1. The CDR3 is made up of 16 amino acids. CDR1 is KGHSH and CDR2 is LQKENI in the germline V gene. V was pared by 5 bases and J by 6 bases, with 10 bases of the junction left unmatched. The CDR3 sequence: CASSDGTGDSGQPQHF. In DNA form, the CDR3 reads TGTGCCAGCTCAGACGGGACAGGGGATTCCGGTCAGCCCCAGCATTTT.

V usage is TRBV27 and J usage is TRBJ2-7; D perhaps matches TRBD2 (5 bases). CDR3 size: 14 residues. With 5 bases removed from V and 4 bases from J, the gap between germline ends came to 15 bases. The germline V gene encodes CDR1 MNHEY and CDR2 SMNVEV (reference sequence). The CDR3 region is CASSPGTFLYEQYF. The CDR3 DNA reads as TGTGCCAGCAGTCCGGGAACCTTCCTATACGAGCAGTACTTC.

This clone has just a few counts. The chain is built from TRBV6-5 and TRBJ2-1; tentative D call: TRBD2 (5 bases). The CDR3 is 14 residues long. The germline V gene encodes CDR1 MNHEY and CDR2 SVGAGI. V lost 5 bases and J lost 10, with 18 bases in between. CDR3 nucleotide sequence: TGTGCCAGCAGTAGTGTGGACTCGGCGGTAGAGCAGTTCTTC. Its translation is CASSSVDSAVEQFF.

The CDR3 region is CASSLAGSGNTIYF. CDR3 nucleotides: TGCGCCAGCAGCTTGGCGGGCTCTGGAAACACCATATATTTT. The rearrangement links TRBV5-1 to TRBJ1-3; D not resolved. Germline V gene data show CDR1 as SGHRS and CDR2 as YFSETQ. Trimming removed 0 bases from V and 0 bases from J, with 4 bases in between. CDR3 length equals 14 residues.

V gene TRBV5-4 combines with J gene TRBJ1-2, with 9 bases aligning to TRBD1. Unmatched junction bases numbered 4, after V lost 2 bases and J lost 2 bases. The CDR3 spans 15 residues. CDR1 is SGHNT, CDR2 YYREEE, per germline (reference sequence). The CDR3 loop reads CASSLTGGGNYGYTF. CDR3 nucleotide sequence: TGTGCCAGCAGCTTAACAGGGGGCGGGAACTATGGCTACACCTTC.

The CDR3 bases are TGTGCCAGCAGCTTGGTCTCGGCAGGGGGCCATTCACCCCTCCACTTT. Translating gives CASSLVSAGGHSPLHF. The gene calls are TRBV5-6 and TRBJ1-6; the match to TRBD1 covers 8 bases. V lost 0 bases to trimming and J lost 8 bases; unmatched junction nucleotides: 7. The CDR3 consists of 16 residues. Per germline, CDR1 SGHDT and CDR2 YYEEEE.

The CDR3 region is CSTTGVIGNGYTF. The CDR3 DNA follows: TGCAGCACGACAGGGGTTATAGGGAATGGCTACACCTTC. The rearrangement uses TRBV29-1 and TRBJ1-2; 8 bases line up with TRBD1. CDR3 length: 13 residues. Trimming at V came to 8 bases and at J to 6 bases, leaving 11 bases not matched to a gene. Looked up from germline, CDR1 is SQVTM and CDR2 is ANQGSEA. Drawing the rest from reference TRBV29-1 and TRBJ1-2, the complete variable domain is SAVISQKPSRDICQRGTSLTIQCQVDSQVTMMFWYRQQPGQSLTLIATANQGSEATYESGFVIDKFPISRPNLTFSTLTVSNMSPEDSSIYLCSTTGVIGNGYTFGSGTRLTVV.

The chain employs TRBV6-2 or TRBV6-3 and TRBJ1-2, with D tentatively TRBD1 (6 bases). This CDR3 has 16 residues. Looked up from germline, CDR1 is MNHEY and CDR2 is SVGEGT. V was trimmed by 2 bases and J by 3 bases, leaving 16 bases between them. CDR3 in amino acids: CASSYGRGSYYYGYTF. DNA for the CDR3: TGTGCCAGCAGTTACGGAAGGGGGAGTTATTACTATGGCTACACCTTC.

The genes are TRBV5-8 and TRBJ2-7, with D possibly TRBD2 on 6 matching bases. The CDR3 totals 12 residues. CDR1 is SGHTS and CDR2 is YDEGEE in the germline V gene. V lost 4 bases and J lost 3, with 8 bases in between. The chain's CDR3 is CASSRSGYEQYF. CDR3 DNA: TGTGCCAGCAGCCGTAGCGGCTACGAGCAGTACTTC.

CDR3 coding DNA: TGTGCCACCAGCAGCCTAGGACAGGCCTATGGCTACACCTTC. This translates into CATSSLGQAYGYTF. The chain is built from TRBV24-1 and TRBJ1-2; 7 bases agree with TRBD1. The CDR3 consists of 14 residues. Germline V gene lookup returns CDR1 KGHDR and CDR2 SFDVKD. J gave up 4 bases and V 7 bases, and 8 bases lay outside the gene matches.

This clone was detected only a few times. The chain is built from TRBV11-2 and TRBJ1-1; 11 bases map to TRBD1. V lost 4 bases to trimming and J lost 4 bases; unmatched junction nucleotides: 11. Per germline, CDR1 SGHAT and CDR2 FQNNGV. This CDR3 comprises 17 residues. CDR3 loop: CASSSRTGGEWGTEAFF. In nucleotides, the CDR3 is TGTGCCAGCAGCTCCCGGACAGGGGGCGAATGGGGCACTGAAGCTTTCTTT.

The rearrangement joins TRBV6-5 to TRBJ1-3; no firm D call. The CDR3 contains 14 residues. Per germline, CDR1 MNHEY and CDR2 SVGAGI. Trimming took 0 bases from V and 0 from J, leaving 3 bases between them. The DNA of the CDR3 is TGTGCCAGCAGTTACTCAGCCTCTGGAAACACCATATATTTT. Translating it yields CASSYSASGNTIYF.

The chain recombines TRBV15 with TRBJ1-5; maybe TRBD1 (6 bases). The CDR3 has 14 amino acids. Trimming took 2 bases from V and 6 from J, leaving 11 bases between them. Germline-derived CDR1 and CDR2 are LNHNV and YYDKDF (reference sequence). CDR3 protein: CATSRTGFGQPQHF. The CDR3 nucleotides read TGTGCCACCAGCAGAACAGGGTTCGGTCAGCCCCAGCATTTT.

This chain links TRBV11-3 with TRBJ2-3; D may be TRBD1 (5 bases). V was cut by 5 bases and J by 4 bases, with 19 bases left in between. The CDR3 contains 16 residues. The V gene's germline CDR1 is SGHNT and CDR2 YENEEA. CDR3 residues: CASSQIGQGHSDTQYF. In nucleotides, the CDR3 is TGTGCCAGCAGCCAGATAGGGCAGGGCCACTCAGATACGCAGTATTTT.

The genes are TRBV5-1 and TRBJ1-2; D perhaps matches TRBD1 (5 bases). The V end was cut by 4 bases, the J end by 8 bases, with 15 bases between. CDR3 length: 13 residues. Germline V gives CDR1 SGHRS, CDR2 YFSETQ. For the CDR3, the DNA is TGCGCCAGCAGCCCCGGACAATTCGGCGGCTACACCTTC. This gives the protein CASSPGQFGGYTF.

The V gene is TRBV7-2, the J gene TRBJ1-2; perhaps TRBD1 as D (5 bases). The germline V gene has CDR1 SGHTA and CDR2 FQGNSA. The CDR3 spans 16 residues. V dropped 5 bases and J dropped 3 bases, with 19 bases sitting between them. The CDR3 reads CASSARQSPSDYGYTF. The CDR3 coding sequence is TGTGCCAGCAGCGCGAGACAGAGCCCCTCTGACTATGGCTACACCTTC.

With respect to this clone: Other DNA sequences in this sample translate to the same CDR3. The chain uses TRBV4-1 and TRBJ1-2; a possible D gene is TRBD1 (5 bases). The CDR3 contains 15 residues. Germline-derived CDR1 and CDR2 are MGHRA and YSYEKL. Trimming cost V 0 bases and J 4 bases, with 12 bases left between them. The CDR3 region is CASSQDRQGAYGYTF. Written as DNA, the CDR3 is TGCGCCAGCAGCCAAGATCGCCAGGGCGCCTATGGCTACACCTTC.